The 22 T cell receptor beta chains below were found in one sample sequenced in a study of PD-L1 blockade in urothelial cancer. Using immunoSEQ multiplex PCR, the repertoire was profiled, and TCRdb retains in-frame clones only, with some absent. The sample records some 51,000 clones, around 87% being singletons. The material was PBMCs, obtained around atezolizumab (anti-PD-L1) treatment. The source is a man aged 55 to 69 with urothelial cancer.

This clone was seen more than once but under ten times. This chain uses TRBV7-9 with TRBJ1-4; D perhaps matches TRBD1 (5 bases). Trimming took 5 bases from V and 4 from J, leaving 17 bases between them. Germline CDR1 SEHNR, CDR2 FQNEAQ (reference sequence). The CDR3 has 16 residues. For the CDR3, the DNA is TGTGCCAGCAGCCACTCATTTGGGGGGATTAATGAAAAACTGTTTTTT. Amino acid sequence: CASSHSFGGINEKLFF.

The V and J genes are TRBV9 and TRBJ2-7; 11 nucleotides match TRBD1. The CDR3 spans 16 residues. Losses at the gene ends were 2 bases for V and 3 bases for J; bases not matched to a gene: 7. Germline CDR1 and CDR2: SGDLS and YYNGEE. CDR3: CASSVGPGTGGYEQYF. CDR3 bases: TGTGCCAGCAGCGTGGGACCTGGGACAGGGGGCTACGAGCAGTACTTC. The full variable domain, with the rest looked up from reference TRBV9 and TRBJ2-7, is DSGVTQTPKHLITATGQRVTLRCSPRSGDLSVYWYQQSLDQGLQFLIQYYNGEERAKGNILERFSAQQFPDLHSELNLSSLELGDSALYFCASSVGPGTGGYEQYFGPGTRLTVT.

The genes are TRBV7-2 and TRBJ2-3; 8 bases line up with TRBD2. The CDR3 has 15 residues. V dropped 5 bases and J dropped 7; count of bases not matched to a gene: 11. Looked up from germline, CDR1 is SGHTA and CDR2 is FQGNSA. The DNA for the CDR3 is TGTGCCAGCAGCCTGATAGCGGGACTGACCAATACGCAGTATTTT. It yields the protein CASSLIAGLTNTQYF. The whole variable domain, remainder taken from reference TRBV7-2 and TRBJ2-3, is GAGVSQSPSNKVTEKGKDVELRCDPISGHTALYWYRQSLGQGLEFLIYFQGNSAPDKSGLPSDRFSAERTGGSVSTLTIQRTQQEDSAVYLCASSLIAGLTNTQYFGPGTRLTVL.

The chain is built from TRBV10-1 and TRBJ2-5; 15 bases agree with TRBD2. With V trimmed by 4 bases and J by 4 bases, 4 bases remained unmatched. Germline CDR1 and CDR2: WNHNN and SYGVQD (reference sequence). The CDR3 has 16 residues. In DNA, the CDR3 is TGCGCCAGCAGTGGGGGACTAGCGGGAGGCCTAGAGACCCAGTACTTC. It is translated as CASSGGLAGGLETQYF.

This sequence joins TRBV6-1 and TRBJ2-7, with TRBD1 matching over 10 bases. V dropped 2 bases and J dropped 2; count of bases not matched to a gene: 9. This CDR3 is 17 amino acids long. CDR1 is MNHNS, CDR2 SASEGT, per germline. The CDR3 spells CASSERGQGRGAYEQYF. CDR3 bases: TGTGCCAGCAGTGAACGGGGACAGGGGAGGGGCGCCTACGAGCAGTACTTC.

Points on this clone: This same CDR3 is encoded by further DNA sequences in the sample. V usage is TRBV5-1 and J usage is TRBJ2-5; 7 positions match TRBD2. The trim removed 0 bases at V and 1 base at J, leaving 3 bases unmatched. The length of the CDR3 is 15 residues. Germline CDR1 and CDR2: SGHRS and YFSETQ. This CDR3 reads CASSLGAGTQETQYF. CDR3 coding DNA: TGCGCCAGCAGCTTGGGAGCGGGAACCCAAGAGACCCAGTACTTC.

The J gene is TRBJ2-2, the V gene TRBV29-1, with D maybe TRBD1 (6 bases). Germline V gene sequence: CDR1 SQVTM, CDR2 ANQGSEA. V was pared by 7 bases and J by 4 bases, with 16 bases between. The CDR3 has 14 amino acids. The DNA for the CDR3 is TGCAGCGCCCGGACAGAGGCGGGCACCGGGGAGCTGTTTTTT. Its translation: CSARTEAGTGELFF.

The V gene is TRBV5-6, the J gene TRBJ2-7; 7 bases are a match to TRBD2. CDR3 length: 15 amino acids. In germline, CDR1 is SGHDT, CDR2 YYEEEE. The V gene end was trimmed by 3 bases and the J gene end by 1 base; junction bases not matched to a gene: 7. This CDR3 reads CASSSLAGPSYEQYF. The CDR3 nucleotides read TGTGCCAGCAGCTCATTAGCGGGTCCTTCCTACGAGCAGTACTTC.

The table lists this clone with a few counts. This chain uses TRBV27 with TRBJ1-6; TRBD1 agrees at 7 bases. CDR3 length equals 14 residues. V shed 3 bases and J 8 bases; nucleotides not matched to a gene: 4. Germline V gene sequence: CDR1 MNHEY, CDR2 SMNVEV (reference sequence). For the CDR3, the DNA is TGTGCCAGCAGTTTTGACAGGGAGTATTCACCCCTCCACTTT. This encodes CASSFDREYSPLHF.

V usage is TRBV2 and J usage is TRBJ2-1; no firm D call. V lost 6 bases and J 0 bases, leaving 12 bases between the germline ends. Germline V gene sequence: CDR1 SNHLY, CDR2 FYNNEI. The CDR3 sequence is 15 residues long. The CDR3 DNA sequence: TGTGCCAGCAGGCCGAGCACCGGCTCCTACAATGAGCAGTTCTTC. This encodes CASRPSTGSYNEQFF.

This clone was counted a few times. The CDR3 DNA is TGTGCCAGCACCAGAGGACAGGGCAGGGTCACCGGGGAGCTGTTTTTT. Amino acids: CASTRGQGRVTGELFF. The chain joins TRBV9 to TRBJ2-2; 8 nucleotides line up with TRBD1. The CDR3 consists of 16 residues. CDR1 is SGDLS and CDR2 is YYNGEE in the germline V gene. After removal of 6 bases from V and 4 bases from J, the junction contained 11 bases not matched to a gene. The full variable domain, rest sourced from reference TRBV9 and TRBJ2-2, is DSGVTQTPKHLITATGQRVTLRCSPRSGDLSVYWYQQSLDQGLQFLIQYYNGEERAKGNILERFSAQQFPDLHSELNLSSLELGDSALYFCASTRGQGRVTGELFFGEGSRLTVL.

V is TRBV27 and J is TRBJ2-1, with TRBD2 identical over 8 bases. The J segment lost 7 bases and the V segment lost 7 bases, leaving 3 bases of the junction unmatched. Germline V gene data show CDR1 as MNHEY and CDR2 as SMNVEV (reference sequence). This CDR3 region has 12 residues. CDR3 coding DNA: TGTGCCAGCACCGGGGGGGGGAATGAGCAGTTCTTC. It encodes CASTGGGNEQFF.

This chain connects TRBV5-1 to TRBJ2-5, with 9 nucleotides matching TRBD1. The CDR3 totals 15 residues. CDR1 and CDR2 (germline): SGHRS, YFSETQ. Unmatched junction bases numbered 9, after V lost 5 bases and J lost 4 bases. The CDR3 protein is CASSLQGAVGETQYF. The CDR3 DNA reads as TGCGCCAGCAGTCTACAGGGGGCGGTAGGAGAGACCCAGTACTTC.

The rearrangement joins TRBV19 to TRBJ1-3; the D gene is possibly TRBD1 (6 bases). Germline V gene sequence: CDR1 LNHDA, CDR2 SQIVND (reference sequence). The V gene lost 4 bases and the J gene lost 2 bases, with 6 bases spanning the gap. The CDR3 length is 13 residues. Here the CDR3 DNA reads TGTGCCAGTAGTAGGACAGCTGGAAACACCATATATTTT. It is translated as CASSRTAGNTIYF.

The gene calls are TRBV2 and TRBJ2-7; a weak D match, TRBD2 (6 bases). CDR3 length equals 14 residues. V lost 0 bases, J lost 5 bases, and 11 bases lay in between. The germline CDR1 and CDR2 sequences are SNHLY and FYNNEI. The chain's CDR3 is CASSEARGANEQYF. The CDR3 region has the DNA TGTGCCAGCAGTGAAGCGCGGGGTGCAAACGAGCAGTACTTC.

CDR3 region: CASSFQRHEQYF. CDR3 nucleotides: TGTGCCAGCAGTTTCCAGCGTCACGAGCAGTACTTC. The chain uses TRBV28 and TRBJ2-7; D ambiguous. The CDR3 is 12 amino acids. V lost 3 bases and J 5 bases, leaving 8 bases between the germline ends. CDR1 is MDHEN and CDR2 is SYDVKM in the germline V gene.

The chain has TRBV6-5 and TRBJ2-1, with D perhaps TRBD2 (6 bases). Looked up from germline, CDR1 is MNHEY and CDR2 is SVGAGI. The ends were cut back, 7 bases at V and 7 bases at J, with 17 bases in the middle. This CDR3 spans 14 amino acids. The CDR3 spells CASTYGGGRNEQFF. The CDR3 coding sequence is TGTGCCAGCACCTACGGTGGGGGGAGAAATGAGCAGTTCTTC.

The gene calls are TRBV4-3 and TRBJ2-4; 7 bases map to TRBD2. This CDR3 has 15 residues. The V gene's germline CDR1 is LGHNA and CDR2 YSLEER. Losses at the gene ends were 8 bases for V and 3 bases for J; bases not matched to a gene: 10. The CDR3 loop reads CASQPSREGKNIQYF. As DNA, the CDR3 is TGCGCCAGCCAGCCCTCCAGGGAGGGCAAAAACATTCAGTACTTC.

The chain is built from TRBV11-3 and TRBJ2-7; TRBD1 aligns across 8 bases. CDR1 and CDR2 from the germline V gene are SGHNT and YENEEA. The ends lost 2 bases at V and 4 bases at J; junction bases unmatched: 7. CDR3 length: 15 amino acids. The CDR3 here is CASSLLGTGRYEQYF. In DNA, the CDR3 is TGTGCCAGCAGCTTATTAGGGACAGGTCGTTACGAGCAGTACTTC. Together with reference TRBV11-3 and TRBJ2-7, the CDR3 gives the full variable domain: EAGVVQSPRYKIIEKKQPVAFWCNPISGHNTLYWYLQNLGQGPELLIRYENEEAVDDSQLPKDRFSAERLKGVDSTLKIQPAELGDSAVYLCASSLLGTGRYEQYFGPGTRLTVT.

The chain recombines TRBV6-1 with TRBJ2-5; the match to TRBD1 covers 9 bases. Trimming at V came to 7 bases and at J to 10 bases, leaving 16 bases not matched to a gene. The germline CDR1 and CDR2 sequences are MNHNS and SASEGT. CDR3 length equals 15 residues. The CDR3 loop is CASTRDRDNVGGQYF. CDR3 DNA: TGTGCCAGCACCCGGGACAGGGACAACGTGGGGGGCCAGTACTTC.

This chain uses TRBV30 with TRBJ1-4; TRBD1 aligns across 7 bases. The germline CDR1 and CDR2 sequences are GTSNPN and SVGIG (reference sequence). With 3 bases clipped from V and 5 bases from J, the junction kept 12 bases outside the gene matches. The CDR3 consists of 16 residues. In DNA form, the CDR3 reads TGTGCCTGGAGCCCGGGGACAGCCAAGTTCAATGAAAAACTGTTTTTT. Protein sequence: CAWSPGTAKFNEKLFF.

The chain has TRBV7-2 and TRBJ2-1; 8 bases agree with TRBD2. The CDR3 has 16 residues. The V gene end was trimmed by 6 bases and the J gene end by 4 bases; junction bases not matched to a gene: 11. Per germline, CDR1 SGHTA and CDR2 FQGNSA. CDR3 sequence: CASRQLSGALYNEQFF. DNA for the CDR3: TGTGCCAGCAGACAACTTAGCGGGGCCTTATACAATGAGCAGTTCTTC.